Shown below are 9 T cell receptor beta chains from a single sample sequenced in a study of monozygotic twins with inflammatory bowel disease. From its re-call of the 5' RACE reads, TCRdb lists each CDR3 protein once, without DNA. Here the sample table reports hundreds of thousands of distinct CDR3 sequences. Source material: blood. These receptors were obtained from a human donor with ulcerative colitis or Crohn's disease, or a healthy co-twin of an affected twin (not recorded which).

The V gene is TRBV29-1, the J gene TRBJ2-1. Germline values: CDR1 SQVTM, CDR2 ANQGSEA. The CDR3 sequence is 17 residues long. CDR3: CSGGLLLKASSYNEQFF.

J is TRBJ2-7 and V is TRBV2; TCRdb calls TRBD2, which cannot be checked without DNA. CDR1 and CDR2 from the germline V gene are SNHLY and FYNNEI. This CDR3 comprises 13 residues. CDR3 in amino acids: CASSGSGGYEQYF.

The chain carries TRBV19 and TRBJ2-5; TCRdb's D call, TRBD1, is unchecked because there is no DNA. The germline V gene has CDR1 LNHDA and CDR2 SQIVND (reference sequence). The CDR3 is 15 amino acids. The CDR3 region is CASSTSGVMEETQYF. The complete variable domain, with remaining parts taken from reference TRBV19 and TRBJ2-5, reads DGGITQSPKYLFRKEGQNVTLSCEQNLNHDAMYWYRQDPGQGLRLIYYSQIVNDFQKGDIAEGYSVSREKKESFPLTVTSAQKNPTAFYLCASSTSGVMEETQYFGPGTRLLVL.

The CDR3 spells CASSLTRTSGGTSYNEQFF. The chain is built from TRBV11-2 and TRBJ2-1; no DNA is available, so the TRBD2 call from TCRdb remains unchecked. CDR1 and CDR2 from the germline V gene are SGHAT and FQNNGV. There are 19 residues in the CDR3.

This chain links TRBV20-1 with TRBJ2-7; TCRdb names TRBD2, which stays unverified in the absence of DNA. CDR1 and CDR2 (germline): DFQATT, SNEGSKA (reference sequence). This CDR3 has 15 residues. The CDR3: CSAPLPTSGSYEQYF.

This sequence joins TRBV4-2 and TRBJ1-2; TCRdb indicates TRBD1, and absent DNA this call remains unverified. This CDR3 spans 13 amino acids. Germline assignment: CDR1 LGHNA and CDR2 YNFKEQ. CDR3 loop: CASSQGTAYGYTF.

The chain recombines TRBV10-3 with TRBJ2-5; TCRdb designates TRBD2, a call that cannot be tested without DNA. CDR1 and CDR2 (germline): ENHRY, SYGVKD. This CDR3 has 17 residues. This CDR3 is CAISGGASTPGEETQYF.

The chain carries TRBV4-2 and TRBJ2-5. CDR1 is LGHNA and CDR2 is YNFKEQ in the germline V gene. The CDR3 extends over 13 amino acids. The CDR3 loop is CASTVPMIETQYF.

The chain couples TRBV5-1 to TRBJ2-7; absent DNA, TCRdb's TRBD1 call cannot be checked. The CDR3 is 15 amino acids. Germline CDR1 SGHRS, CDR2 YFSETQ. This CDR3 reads CASSLEGTSTYEQYF.